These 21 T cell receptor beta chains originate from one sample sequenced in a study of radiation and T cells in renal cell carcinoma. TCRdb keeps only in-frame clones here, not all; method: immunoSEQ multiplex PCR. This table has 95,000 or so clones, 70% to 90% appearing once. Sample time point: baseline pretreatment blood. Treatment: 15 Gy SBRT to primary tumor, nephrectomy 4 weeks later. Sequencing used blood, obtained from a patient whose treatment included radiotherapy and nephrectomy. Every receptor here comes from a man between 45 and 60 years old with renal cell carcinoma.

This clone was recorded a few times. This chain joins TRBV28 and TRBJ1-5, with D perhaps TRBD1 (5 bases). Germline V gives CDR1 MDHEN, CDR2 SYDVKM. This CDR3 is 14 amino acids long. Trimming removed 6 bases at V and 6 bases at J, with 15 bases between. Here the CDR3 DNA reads TGTGCCAGCAGAGCTGGAGGGGCTGGTCAGCCCCAGCATTTT. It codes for CASRAGGAGQPQHF.

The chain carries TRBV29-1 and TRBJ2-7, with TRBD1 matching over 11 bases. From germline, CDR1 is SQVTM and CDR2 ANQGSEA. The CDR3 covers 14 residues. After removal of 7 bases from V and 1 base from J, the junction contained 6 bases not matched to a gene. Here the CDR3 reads CSARTGGRSYEQYF. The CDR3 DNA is TGCAGCGCAAGGACAGGGGGCAGGTCCTACGAGCAGTACTTC.

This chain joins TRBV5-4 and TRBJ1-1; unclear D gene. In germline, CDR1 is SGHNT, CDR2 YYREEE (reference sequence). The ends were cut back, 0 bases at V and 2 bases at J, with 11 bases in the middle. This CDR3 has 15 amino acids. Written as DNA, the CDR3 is TGTGCCAGCAGCTTGGCAGTGCAAGGAAACACTGAAGCTTTCTTT. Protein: CASSLAVQGNTEAFF.

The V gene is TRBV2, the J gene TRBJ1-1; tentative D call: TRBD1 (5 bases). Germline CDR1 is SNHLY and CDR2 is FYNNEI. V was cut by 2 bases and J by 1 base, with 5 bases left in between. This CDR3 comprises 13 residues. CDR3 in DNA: TGTGCCAGCAGTGAACAGGGGAACACTGAAGCTTTCTTT. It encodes CASSEQGNTEAFF.

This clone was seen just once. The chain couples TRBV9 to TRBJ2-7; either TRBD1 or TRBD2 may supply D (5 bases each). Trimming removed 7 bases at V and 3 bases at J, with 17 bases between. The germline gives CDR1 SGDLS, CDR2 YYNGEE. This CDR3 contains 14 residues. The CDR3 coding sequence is TGTGCCAGCGGCGGCCGGGACGGATACTACGAGCAGTACTTC. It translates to CASGGRDGYYEQYF.

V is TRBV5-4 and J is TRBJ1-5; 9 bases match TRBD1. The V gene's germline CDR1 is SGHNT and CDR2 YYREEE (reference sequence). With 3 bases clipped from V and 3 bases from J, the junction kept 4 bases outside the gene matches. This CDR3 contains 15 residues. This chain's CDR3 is CASSSGQGLNQPQHF. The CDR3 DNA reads TGTGCCAGCAGCTCCGGACAGGGGCTCAATCAGCCCCAGCATTTT.

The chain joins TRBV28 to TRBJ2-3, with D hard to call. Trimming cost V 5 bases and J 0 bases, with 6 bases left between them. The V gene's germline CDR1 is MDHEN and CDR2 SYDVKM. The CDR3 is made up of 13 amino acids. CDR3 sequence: CASSPPSTDTQYF. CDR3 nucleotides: TGTGCCAGCAGTCCCCCCAGCACAGATACGCAGTATTTT.

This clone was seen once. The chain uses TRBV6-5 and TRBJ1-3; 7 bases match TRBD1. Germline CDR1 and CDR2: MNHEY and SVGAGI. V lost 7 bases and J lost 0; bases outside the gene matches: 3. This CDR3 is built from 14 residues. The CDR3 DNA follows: TGTGCCAGCACGAGGGGGCGCTCTGGAAACACCATATATTTT. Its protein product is CASTRGRSGNTIYF.

CDR3 in DNA: TGTGCCAGCAGCACGGCGGGGATCCTTAGCAATCAGCCCCAGCATTTT. Its translation: CASSTAGILSNQPQHF. V usage is TRBV6-4 and J usage is TRBJ1-5; D remains ambiguous. V was pared by 6 bases and J by 0 bases, with 15 bases between. Germline lookup yields CDR1 MRHNA and CDR2 SNTAGT. CDR3 length: 16 residues.

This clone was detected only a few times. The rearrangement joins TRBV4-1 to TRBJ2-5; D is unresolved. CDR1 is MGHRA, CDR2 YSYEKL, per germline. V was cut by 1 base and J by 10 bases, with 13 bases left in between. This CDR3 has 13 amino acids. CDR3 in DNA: TGCGCCAGCAGCCAAGTCTCAGAGACGGGCCAGTACTTC. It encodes CASSQVSETGQYF.

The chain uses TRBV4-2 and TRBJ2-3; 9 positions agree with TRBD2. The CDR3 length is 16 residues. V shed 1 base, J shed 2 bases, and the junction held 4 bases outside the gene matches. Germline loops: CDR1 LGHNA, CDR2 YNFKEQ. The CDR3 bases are TGTGCCAGCAGCCAAGTCGGCGGGGGGGTCACAGATACGCAGTATTTT. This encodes CASSQVGGGVTDTQYF.

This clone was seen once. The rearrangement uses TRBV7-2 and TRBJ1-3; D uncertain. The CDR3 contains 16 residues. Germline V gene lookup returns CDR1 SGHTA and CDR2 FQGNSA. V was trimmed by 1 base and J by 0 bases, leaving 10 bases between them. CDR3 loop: CASSLVYSLSGNTIYF. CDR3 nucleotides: TGTGCCAGCAGCTTAGTTTACAGTCTCTCTGGAAACACCATATATTTT.

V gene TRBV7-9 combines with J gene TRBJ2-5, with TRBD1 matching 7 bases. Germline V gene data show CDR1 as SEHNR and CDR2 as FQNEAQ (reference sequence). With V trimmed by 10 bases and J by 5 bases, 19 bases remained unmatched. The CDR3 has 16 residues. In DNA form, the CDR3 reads TGTGCCATCACCACGTATCTTACAGGGGCGGGTGAGACCCAGTACTTC. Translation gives CAITTYLTGAGETQYF.

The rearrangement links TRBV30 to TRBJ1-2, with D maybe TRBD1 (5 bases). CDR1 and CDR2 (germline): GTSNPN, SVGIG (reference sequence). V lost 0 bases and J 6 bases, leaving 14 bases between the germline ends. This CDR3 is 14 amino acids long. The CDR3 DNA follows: TGTGCCTGGAGTGTACTGGGGACGCGGAATGGCTACACCTTC. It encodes CAWSVLGTRNGYTF.

This CDR3 reads CASSSDKSYEQYF. The CDR3, as DNA: TGTGCCAGCAGCTCGGACAAGTCCTACGAGCAGTACTTC. The rearrangement uses TRBV7-9 and TRBJ2-7; TRBD1 is a possible D gene (5 bases). Germline assignment: CDR1 SEHNR and CDR2 FQNEAQ (reference sequence). This CDR3 spans 13 amino acids. Trimming removed 4 bases at V and 1 base at J, with 8 bases between.

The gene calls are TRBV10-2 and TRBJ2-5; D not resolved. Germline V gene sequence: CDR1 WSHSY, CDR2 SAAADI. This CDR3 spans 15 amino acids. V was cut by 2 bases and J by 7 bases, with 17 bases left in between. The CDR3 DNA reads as TGCGCCAGCAGTGAGGCAAGCGTCCTCTGGGGGACCCAGTACTTC. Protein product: CASSEASVLWGTQYF.

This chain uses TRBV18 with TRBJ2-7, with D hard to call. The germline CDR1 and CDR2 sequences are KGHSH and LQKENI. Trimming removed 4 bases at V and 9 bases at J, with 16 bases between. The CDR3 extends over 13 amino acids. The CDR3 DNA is TGTGCCAGCTCACAGGGCAGGCCTAAGTCGCAGTACTTC. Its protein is CASSQGRPKSQYF.

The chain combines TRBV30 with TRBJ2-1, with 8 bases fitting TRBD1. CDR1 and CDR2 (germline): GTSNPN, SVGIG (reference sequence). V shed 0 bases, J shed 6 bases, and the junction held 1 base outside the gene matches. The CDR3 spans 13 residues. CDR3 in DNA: TGTGCCTGGAGTGTACAGGGGGGCAATGAGCAGTTCTTC. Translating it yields CAWSVQGGNEQFF.

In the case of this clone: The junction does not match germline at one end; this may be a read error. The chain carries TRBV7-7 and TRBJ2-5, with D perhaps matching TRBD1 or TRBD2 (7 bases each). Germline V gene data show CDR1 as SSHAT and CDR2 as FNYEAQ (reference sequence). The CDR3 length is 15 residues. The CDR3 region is CASSPGGRGEETQYF. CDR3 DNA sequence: TGTGCTAGCAGCCCGGGGGGCAGGGGGGAAGAGACCCAGTACTTC. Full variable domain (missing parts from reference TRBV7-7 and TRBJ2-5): GAGVSQSPRYKVTKRGQDVTLRCDPISSHATLYWYQQALGQGPEFLTYFNYEAQPDKSGLPSDRFSAERPEGSISTLTIQRTEQRDSAMYRCASSPGGRGEETQYFGPGTRLLVL.

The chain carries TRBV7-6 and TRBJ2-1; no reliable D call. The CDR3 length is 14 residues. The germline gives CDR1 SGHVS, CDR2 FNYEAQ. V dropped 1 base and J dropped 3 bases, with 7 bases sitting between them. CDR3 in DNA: TGTGCCAGCAGCTTAGACACATTCTACAATGAGCAGTTCTTC. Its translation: CASSLDTFYNEQFF.

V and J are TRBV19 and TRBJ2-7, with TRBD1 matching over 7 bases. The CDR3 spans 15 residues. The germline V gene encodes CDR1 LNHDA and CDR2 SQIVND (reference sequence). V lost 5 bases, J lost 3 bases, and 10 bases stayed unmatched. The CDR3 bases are TGTGCCAGTAGTTGGGACAGCCAGACCCTCTACGAGCAGTACTTC. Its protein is CASSWDSQTLYEQYF. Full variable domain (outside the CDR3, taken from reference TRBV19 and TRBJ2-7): DGGITQSPKYLFRKEGQNVTLSCEQNLNHDAMYWYRQDPGQGLRLIYYSQIVNDFQKGDIAEGYSVSREKKESFPLTVTSAQKNPTAFYLCASSWDSQTLYEQYFGPGTRLTVT.